This T cell receptor (beta chain) stems from a study of vaccination and CD4 T cells after COVID-19. As for the study in general: Two Hispanic individuals were among six male and four female convalescent patients. Investigators drew the post-COVID samples a median approximately 92 days after diagnosis, with a range of 35 to 161.

Findings and limits, study-wide: Convalescent patients gained a median approximately 90% of their reactive clones only post-vaccination.

The V gene lost 2 bases and the J gene lost 9 bases, with 5 bases spanning the gap. CDR1 and CDR2 from the germline V gene are SGHTA and FQGTGA. The CDR3 contains 11 residues. A word on this clonotype: Its antigen remains unknown.

Each CDR3 protein gets one entry after TCRdb re-called the PCR reads with MiXCR. Found here are about 22,000 distinct CDR3 sequences, about three fifths of them singletons; the top ten hold over 0.75%. Sequenced here: CD4+ T cells from blood, sampled before SARS-CoV-2 vaccination. The receptor's source is a human donor who had recovered from COVID-19. The chain links TRBV7-3 to TRBJ2-1; D gene uncertain. The CDR3, as DNA: TGTGCCAGCAGCTTAGGGCCTGAGCAGTTCTTC. As protein: CASSLGPEQFF.